These 16 T cell receptor beta chains share one sample of origin, sequenced in a study of shared clonotypes between healthy human individuals. CD8 cells regarded as naive lacked CD45RO, were positively chosen for CCR7, and omitted terminally differentiated effector memory CD45RA+ cells. Profiling relied on immunoSEQ multiplex PCR, and the TCRdb table lists in-frame clones only, not all of them. The sample records roughly 650,000 clones, roughly 96% being singletons. The sequencing input was naive CD8+ T cells sorted from blood. The receptors come from a woman aged 25 to 39 in good health.

The chain combines TRBV10-3 with TRBJ2-3; the match to TRBD2 covers 8 bases. The CDR3 has 16 amino acids. Germline-derived CDR1 and CDR2 are ENHRY and SYGVKD. The trim removed 6 bases at V and 2 bases at J, leaving 10 bases unmatched. CDR3 in amino acids: CAISRTSLTPTDTQYF. The CDR3, as DNA: TGTGCCATCAGCAGGACTAGCCTAACCCCCACAGATACGCAGTATTTT.

V gene TRBV19 combines with J gene TRBJ2-2, with D unclear. From germline, CDR1 is LNHDA and CDR2 SQIVND (reference sequence). Trimming removed 3 bases from V and 1 base from J, with 3 bases in between. The CDR3 has 13 residues. CDR3 amino acids: CASSMGNTGELFF. The CDR3 nucleotides read TGTGCCAGTAGTATGGGGAACACCGGGGAGCTGTTTTTT.

The sample holds one count of this clone. The genes are TRBV5-1 and TRBJ2-1; 13 bases match TRBD2. The CDR3 sequence is 16 residues long. With V trimmed by 3 bases and J by 5 bases, 5 bases remained unmatched. Germline assignment: CDR1 SGHRS and CDR2 YFSETQ. The CDR3 DNA is TGCGCCAGCAGCTCCTCGGGACTAGCGGGAAACAATGAGCAGTTCTTC. Protein: CASSSSGLAGNNEQFF.

This CDR3 reads CASSLKRDRGTEAFF. DNA for the CDR3: TGCGCCAGCAGCCTAAAGCGGGACAGGGGCACTGAAGCTTTCTTT. This chain links TRBV5-1 with TRBJ1-1; TRBD1 matches at 10 bases. Germline V gene data show CDR1 as SGHRS and CDR2 as YFSETQ. CDR3 size: 15 residues. V shed 4 bases, J shed 4 bases, and the junction held 7 bases outside the gene matches.

The chain recombines TRBV7-9 with TRBJ2-5; TRBD2 matches at 14 bases. The DNA end is more similar to TRBJ2-7, so the J call may be wrong. The CDR3 consists of 19 residues. Germline V lookup: CDR1 SEHNR, CDR2 FQNEAQ (reference sequence). CDR3 DNA: TGTGCCAGCAGCTCCTCCTCGGGGACTAGCGGGAGTTTCCCCTACGAGCAGTACTTC. Translating gives CASSSSSGTSGSFPYEQYF.

The chain has TRBV19 and TRBJ1-1; D gene unclear. Trimming cost V 0 bases and J 4 bases, with 21 bases left between them. The CDR3 loop spans 18 amino acids. Germline V CDR1 and CDR2: LNHDA, SQIVND (reference sequence). The CDR3 DNA reads as TGTGCCAGTAGTATAGATCTATACGGGCTCCCAGAGACCACTGAAGCTTTCTTT. Amino acid sequence: CASSIDLYGLPETTEAFF.

The chain employs TRBV15 and TRBJ1-2; D unresolved. Deletions cut 1 base from V and 0 bases from J, with 6 bases between. In germline, CDR1 is LNHNV, CDR2 YYDKDF (reference sequence). This CDR3 contains 14 residues. The DNA for the CDR3 is TGTGCCACCAGCAGAGTTTACTCTAACTATGGCTACACCTTC. It encodes CATSRVYSNYGYTF.

J is TRBJ1-2 and V is TRBV2, with 9 bases aligning to TRBD1. Per germline, CDR1 SNHLY and CDR2 FYNNEI. The CDR3 runs 13 residues. With V trimmed by 7 bases and J by 7 bases, 7 bases remained unmatched. CDR3 loop: CASTPPGQGGYTF. The CDR3 nucleotides read TGTGCCAGCACCCCGCCGGGACAGGGTGGCTACACCTTC.

This clone was seen once. V gene TRBV5-4 combines with J gene TRBJ2-7; D possibly corresponds to TRBD1 (7 bases). Germline CDR1 and CDR2: SGHNT and YYREEE (reference sequence). The CDR3 extends over 15 amino acids. V lost 0 bases and J 5 bases, leaving 15 bases between the germline ends. The CDR3 region is CASSLVAAGGNEQYF. In DNA, the CDR3 is TGTGCCAGCAGCTTGGTTGCGGCAGGGGGGAACGAGCAGTACTTC.

The rearrangement uses TRBV6-5 and TRBJ1-4, with unresolved D. This CDR3 has 12 residues. Germline V gene sequence: CDR1 MNHEY, CDR2 SVGAGI. The V and J ends lost 4 bases and 8 bases respectively, with 8 bases between them. CDR3 in amino acids: CASSSHTEKLFF. CDR3 nucleotides: TGTGCCAGCAGTTCTCATACGGAAAAACTGTTTTTT.

V is TRBV5-6 and J is TRBJ2-2, with D possibly TRBD1 on 6 matching bases. The CDR3 is 16 amino acids. The V end was cut by 0 bases, the J end by 10 bases, with 19 bases between. CDR1 is SGHDT and CDR2 is YYEEEE in the germline V gene. CDR3: CASSLAGLGGRAELFF. The CDR3 bases are TGTGCCAGCAGCTTGGCCGGGTTAGGGGGAAGAGCGGAGCTGTTTTTT. Filled out from reference TRBV5-6 and TRBJ2-2, the complete variable domain reads DAGVTQSPTHLIKTRGQQVTLRCSPKSGHDTVSWYQQALGQGPQFIFQYYEEEERQRGNFPDRFSGHQFPNYSSELNVNALLLGDSALYLCASSLAGLGGRAELFFGEGSRLTVL.

V usage is TRBV28 and J usage is TRBJ2-5, with TRBD2 matching over 11 bases. With V trimmed by 5 bases and J by 4 bases, 9 bases remained unmatched. The CDR3 loop spans 16 amino acids. Germline V gene lookup returns CDR1 MDHEN and CDR2 SYDVKM. CDR3 amino acids: CASSLTLAGVGETQYF. CDR3 bases: TGTGCCAGCAGTCTCACACTAGCGGGAGTTGGAGAGACCCAGTACTTC.

The rearrangement joins TRBV9 to TRBJ2-7; 9 bases are shared with TRBD2. Germline values: CDR1 SGDLS, CDR2 YYNGEE. This CDR3 contains 17 residues. The ends lost 2 bases at V and 4 bases at J; junction bases unmatched: 13. CDR3 protein: CASSVNPDGGRVYEQYF. CDR3 sequence (DNA): TGTGCCAGCAGCGTGAACCCGGACGGCGGGAGGGTTTACGAGCAGTACTTC.

The chain is built from TRBV25-1 and TRBJ2-2; TRBD2 is a possible D gene (5 bases). V was clipped by 8 bases and J by 0 bases, with 16 bases between them. CDR1 and CDR2 (germline): MGHDK, SYGVNS. CDR3 size: 16 residues. CDR3 sequence: CASFGVSNSNTGELFF. CDR3 DNA: TGTGCCAGCTTCGGGGTGTCGAACTCGAACACCGGGGAGCTGTTTTTT.

This chain uses TRBV25-1 with TRBJ1-5, with 10 bases identical to TRBD1. Germline CDR1 reads MGHDK; CDR2 reads SYGVNS. This CDR3 contains 16 residues. V was pared by 7 bases and J by 8 bases, with 14 bases of the junction left unmatched. The CDR3 loop is CASKGRDRGLEEPQHF. DNA for the CDR3: TGTGCCAGCAAAGGCCGGGACAGGGGCCTGGAGGAGCCCCAGCATTTT.

J is TRBJ2-7 and V is TRBV28; a possible D gene is TRBD2 (5 bases). V lost 3 bases, J lost 2 bases, and 11 bases lay in between. This CDR3 has 14 residues. Germline V gives CDR1 MDHEN, CDR2 SYDVKM. This CDR3 reads CASSFRGSPYEQYF. DNA of the CDR3: TGTGCCAGCAGTTTTCGTGGGAGTCCCTACGAGCAGTACTTC.